This T cell receptor beta chain emerged from a study of cytomegalovirus exposure and HLA in healthy donors (dated by TCRdb to about 2017). Broadly, across the study: According to an earlier analysis of a few hundred of the donors, some 180 million T cells yielded 117 million unique TCR beta sequences and 276 Gb of sequence data. An early release covering roughly 600 HLA-typed donors comprised about 300 gigabases of sequencing data and some 79 million unique TCR sequences. Among the roughly 390 genotyped donors, around 81% belonged to the genetic ancestry cluster associated with self-reported Caucasian donors. The study aimed to test whether signatures of past pathogen exposure could be identified by cataloging public T cell receptors. The study used immunosequencing to profile the T cell repertoires of 600 to 850 subjects and linked those repertoires to cytomegalovirus serostatus. Along with the approximately 700-subject first cohort, a separate validation cohort of over a hundred different subjects was used. To predict cytomegalovirus infection status, the study brought together high-throughput TCR immunosequencing, statistical association of individual TCRs with disease status, and machine learning. A later analysis re-analyzed previously published TCR beta repertoires from 650 to 800 donors and added high-resolution HLA genotyping to study TCR occurrence patterns. In the later analysis, no new phenotypic data were used to find candidate immune exposures; instead, reliance was placed on TCR beta sequences and their occurrence across donors. An earlier analysis of approximately 630 of the donors applied high-throughput TCR beta sequencing to assess whether each TCR beta V gene segment acted as functional or pseudogenic. Donor age, sex, ethnicity and CMV serostatus were compiled together with the repertoire data. A later genetic analysis took genome-wide SNP genotypes for 398 of the 666 donors and used that subset as a discovery cohort. All discovery cohort repertoires had been generated using a single sequencing platform. HLA typing included class I and class II loci at four-digit resolution. The number of typed donors differed by locus: 629-630 for A, B, C, DRB1 and DQB1; 500 to 550 for DQA1; 600 to 610 for DPA1; and some 430 for DPB1. Because of strong linkage in the cohort, roughly 5 DR-DQ haplotypes were treated as single units for association and clustering. On average, around 230,000 unique TCR beta nucleotide sequences were sequenced per donor among several hundred genotyped donors of the cohort, with roughly 18% of those sequences being non-productive.

V is pruned by 3 bases and J by 4 bases, leaving 7 bases of the junction without a gene match. Taken from the germline V gene (reference sequence), the CDR1 and CDR2 loops are LNHDA and SQIVND. Reading from cysteine to phenylalanine, the CDR3 counts 16 amino acids. Just the 48-base CDR3 DNA is kept, in frame starting at base 1. The cohort comprised some 680 healthy bone marrow donors. All cohort members were sampled while nominally healthy, although unrecorded immune exposures were likely present. The donor tested CMV seropositive, placing the donor among the 250 to 350 seropositive members of the cohort. A peripheral blood sample was provided by each donor, and peripheral blood mononuclear cells were used for TCR beta sequencing. Genomic DNA extraction from the blood cell samples was performed with the Qiagen DNeasy Blood Extraction Kit. Points on this clone: Its antigen has not been determined. One base away there is no much larger clone; base qualities are not given.

Libraries were built with the immunoSEQ multiplex PCR assay. For the multiplex PCR, a mixture combining 60 forward primers for TCR Vbeta segments and 13 reverse primers for TCR Jbeta segments was used. The CDR3 region of rearranged TCR beta genes was amplified from genomic DNA with a multiplex PCR assay. The amplified TCR beta libraries were sequenced on the Illumina HiSeq System as 87-base-pair reads. Processing in the source paper ran as follows. A later analysis counted about 76 million unique TCR beta chains across the 666 repertoires, and roughly 10 million of these chains were shared by at least two donors. Raw reads were error-corrected and collapsed into unique sequences by a nearest-neighbor algorithm in which closely related sequences were merged to remove PCR and sequencing errors. To assign V, D and J gene segments, CDR3 sequences were aligned to IMGT reference sequences. For a sequence to be retained, a match of at least six nucleotides was required to both a V gene segment and a J gene segment. Rearrangements were called productive when the CDR3 lacked stop codons and stayed in frame with V and J; all others were non-productive. Following IMGT convention, CDR3 was defined as the stretch from the second conserved V-encoded cysteine to the conserved J-encoded phenylalanine. The earlier analysis of about 500 of the donors excluded sequences that lacked an unambiguous match to a single V gene segment. An earlier analysis of 587 of the donors classified V segments as functional when productive rearrangements were above 56.7% and as segregating when the standard deviation between donors was above 5%. A statistical classification framework was built to diagnose cytomegalovirus status from the catalog of TCR beta chain sequences. In a later analysis, TCR nucleotide sequences were compared against IMGT/GENE-DB human TR gene sequences so that V and J genes could be assigned. Using the TCRdist pipeline, a later analysis assigned CDR3 sequences along with most-parsimonious VDJ recombination scenarios. In a later analysis, every TCR beta chain was defined by the combination of its CDR3 amino acid sequence and its V-gene family, and reads without a unique V-gene family were dropped. To address suspected cross-contamination and a sequencing artifact, a later analysis removed approximately 590 highly shared, low-generation-probability nucleotide sequences. For each public chain, a later analysis derived a clonal expansion index from normalized ranks of inferred template counts within each repertoire. In a later analysis, generation probabilities were computed with a VDJ recombination model fitted to out-of-frame rearrangements, and the resulting probabilities were checked against IGoR. Hypergeometric tests were used in a later analysis to score TCR-TCR, TCR-HLA and TCR-CMV co-occurrence, with a repertoire-size bias correction applied to the TCR pairs. To estimate false discovery rates, a later analysis permuted the HLA or CMV assignments 20 times. In a later analysis, co-occurring TCRs were grouped with DBSCAN, and TCRdist sequence similarity was added when clustering was performed within HLA-allele-positive subsets. For co-occurrence clustering, repertoires with fewer than 30,000 or more than 120,000 public chains were excluded, along with roughly 5 repertoires with anomalous nucleotide sharing. The table comes from immuneACCESS by way of TCRdb, which keeps in-frame sequences with V and J called. Part of the clones is missing from these tables; in studies checked, under half for an unresolved V gene and the rest for unknown reasons. V and J calls and clone size follow that table, whereas D and trimming were derived from the DNA. This sample gives around 110,000 clones in total; over 60% of them show up just once. The ten biggest clones cover approximately 4.3% of the sample.

The paper's findings and limits, for the study overall: A later analysis found that HLA-associated TCR beta chains were more clonally expanded and had lower generation probabilities than equally common non-associated chains. In a later genetic analysis, a missense DCLRE1C variant was associated with V-gene and J-gene trimming of TCR beta chains, and the association was replicated in an independent cohort. The 87-base-pair reads could not distinguish some IMGT-functional V segments, including TRBV6-2 and TRBV6-3, so those segments were excluded. Broadly in line with IMGT annotations, most TCR beta V segments showed up in productive rearrangements about 87% or about 30% of the time in an earlier analysis of approximately 640 of the donors. The authors suggested that the approach could potentially be generalized to other disease states and immunological phenotypes. A group of highly shared sequence variants was considered likely to be a technical artifact of the sequencing pipeline. In vitro tests confirmed that a few of the cytomegalovirus-associated TCR beta chains recognize cytomegalovirus antigens. Because HLA typing was missing for some donors at each locus, association tests included only the typed subset. The presence/absence analyses assumed that sequencing depth was roughly uniform across donors, and that assumption may not be true. Roughly 17 rarely observed V segments, including chromosome 9 orphons, were excluded from the earlier analysis of several hundred of the donors because counts were too low. The classifier was reported to diagnose cytomegalovirus status with high specificity and sensitivity in both the original cohort and the validation cohort. Correlated functional status among segregating V segments might reflect linkage disequilibrium, but an unknown experimental factor could not be ruled out. In a later analysis, most CMV-associated TCR beta chains were found to appear HLA-restricted, with HLA associations seemingly driven largely by CMV exposure. In this cohort, only TCR beta chains were sequenced, and detectable features were limited by the absence of alpha or paired-chain data. While some public TCRs were present in many individuals, most TCR sequences turned up only very rarely across donors. According to a later analysis, parvovirus B19, influenza, CMV and Epstein-Barr virus appeared linked to several top co-occurrence clusters. Immune exposure information for the cohort was limited to CMV serostatus. Assigning TCR associations to individual alleles was difficult when HLA alleles, especially DR and DQ, strongly co-occurred. A later genetic analysis reported fewer N-insertions in productive TCRs among donors in an Asian-associated ancestry cluster than the approximately 700-donor mean. At a false discovery rate of 0.05, a later analysis linked about 17,000 TCR beta sequences to specific HLA alleles. A total of around 150 TCR beta chains were listed by the study as associated with cytomegalovirus. A further reported finding was that TCR beta sequences accurately predicted the HLA-A and HLA-B alleles for most subjects in the first cohort. A later analysis found that TCR association rates varied across HLA loci, with DRB1 alleles showing the most associated TCRs and HLA-C alleles the fewest.

The sequenced material came from PBMCs. The TCR sequence derives from a man between 25 and 39 years old in good health and CMV-seropositive. The sequence links TRBV19 to TRBJ2-2, and 8 junction bases match TRBD1. The nucleotide sequence is given as TGTGCCAGTAGTATGGGCAGGGGGCGCGGCACCGGGGAGCTGTTTTTT. The resulting protein is CASSMGRGRGTGELFF.